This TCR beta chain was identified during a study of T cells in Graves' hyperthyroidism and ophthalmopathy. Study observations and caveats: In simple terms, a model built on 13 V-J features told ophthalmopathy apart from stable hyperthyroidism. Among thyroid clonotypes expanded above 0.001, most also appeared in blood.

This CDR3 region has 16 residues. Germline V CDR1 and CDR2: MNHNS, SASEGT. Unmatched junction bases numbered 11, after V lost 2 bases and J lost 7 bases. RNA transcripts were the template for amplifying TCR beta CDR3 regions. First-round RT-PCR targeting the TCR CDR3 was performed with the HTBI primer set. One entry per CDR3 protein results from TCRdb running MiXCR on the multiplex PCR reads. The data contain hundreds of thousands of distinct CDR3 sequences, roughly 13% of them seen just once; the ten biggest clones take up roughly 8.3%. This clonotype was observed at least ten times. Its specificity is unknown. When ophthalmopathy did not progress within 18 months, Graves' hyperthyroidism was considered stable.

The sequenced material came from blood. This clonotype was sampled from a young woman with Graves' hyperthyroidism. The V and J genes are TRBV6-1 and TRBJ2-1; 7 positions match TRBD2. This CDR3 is CASSERTTGGLNEQFF. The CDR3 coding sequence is TGTGCCAGCAGTGAACGCACTACCGGGGGGTTGAATGAGCAGTTCTTC.